A single sample is the source of the 5 T cell receptor beta chains below, sequenced in a study of T cell repertoires in cytomegalovirus infection. A single record per CDR3 protein comes from TCRdb applying MiXCR to the reads. There are some 920,000 distinct CDR3 sequences in the sample; roughly 30% occur only once, and 10% to 15% lies in the top ten. No antigen is known for these receptors. The material was cultured CD8+ T cells from PBMCs, obtained from culture after CMV antigen stimulation. All receptors come from a human donor in good health (CMV status not recorded). Some clones in this sample may be carry-over from other donors' samples.

This chain uses TRBV6-8 with TRBJ2-1, with 11 nucleotides matching TRBD2. V was clipped by 2 bases and J by 12 bases; unmatched bases: 9. CDR3 length equals 15 residues. The germline V gene has CDR1 MNHGY and CDR2 SAAAGT. In DNA, the CDR3 is TGTGCCAGCAGTTACGGGTCTAGCGGGGGGTTAGGGCAGTTCTTC. Its translation: CASSYGSSGGLGQFF.

This clonotype was detected a few times. The genes are TRBV12-3 or TRBV12-4 and TRBJ2-7; D gene ambiguous. V shed 5 bases and J shed 2 bases, with 10 bases lying between them. This CDR3 has 13 amino acids. This chain's CDR3 is CASSETVPYEQYF. DNA for the CDR3: TGTGCCAGCAGTGAGACGGTACCCTACGAGCAGTACTTC.

This clonotype was seen more than once but under ten times. The chain links TRBV29-1 to TRBJ2-3; the D call may be TRBD1 or TRBD2 (5 bases each). This CDR3 is built from 18 residues. Deletions cut 4 bases from V and 6 bases from J, with 29 bases between. Germline-derived CDR1 and CDR2 are SQVTM and ANQGSEA. CDR3 region: CSVGVGAGRGPGSDTQYF. The CDR3 DNA reads as TGCAGCGTTGGAGTTGGGGCAGGGCGAGGCCCGGGGTCGGATACGCAGTATTTT.

CDR3 sequence (DNA): TGTGCCAGCGCCAGGGGGACTAGCGAGGGGGAGACCCAGTACTTC. It translates to CASARGTSEGETQYF. V gene TRBV6-5 combines with J gene TRBJ2-5, with 10 nucleotides matching TRBD2. The germline gives CDR1 MNHEY, CDR2 SVGAGI. The CDR3 is made up of 15 amino acids. Unmatched junction bases numbered 11, after V lost 8 bases and J lost 5 bases.

Points on this clonotype: The junction and the germline gene differ at one end; a read error may be behind it. This chain links TRBV7-8 with TRBJ2-2, with TRBD2 as a possible D gene (6 bases). In germline, CDR1 is SGHVS, CDR2 FQNEAQ. This CDR3 has 15 amino acids. CDR3 nucleotide sequence: TGTGCCAGCAGCCCTAGGTTGGCGGGGTCCGGGGTGCTGTTTTTT. This encodes CASSPRLAGSGVLFF.